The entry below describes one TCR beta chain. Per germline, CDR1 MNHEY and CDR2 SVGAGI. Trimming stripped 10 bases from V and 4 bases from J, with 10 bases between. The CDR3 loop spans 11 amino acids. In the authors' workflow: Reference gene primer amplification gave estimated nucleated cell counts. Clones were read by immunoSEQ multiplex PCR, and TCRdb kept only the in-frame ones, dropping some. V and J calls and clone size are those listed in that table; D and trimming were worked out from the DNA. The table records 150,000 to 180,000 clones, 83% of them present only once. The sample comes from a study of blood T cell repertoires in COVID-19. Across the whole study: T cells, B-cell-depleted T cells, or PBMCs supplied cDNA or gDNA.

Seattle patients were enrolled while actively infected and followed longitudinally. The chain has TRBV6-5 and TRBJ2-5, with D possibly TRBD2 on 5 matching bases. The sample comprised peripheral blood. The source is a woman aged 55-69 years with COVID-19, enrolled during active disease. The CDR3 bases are TGTGCCACTGAGAGGGCAGAGACCCAGTACTTC. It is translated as CATERAETQYF.